This T cell receptor (beta chain) was captured in a study of blood T cell repertoires in COVID-19. Whole-study context: Material from acute and convalescent COVID-19 was sourced from the United States, Italy and Spain. The analysed material was cDNA or gDNA that came from T cells, B-cell-depleted T cells, or PBMCs.

Trimming left V 4 bases short and J 7 bases short, with 12 bases between. The germline gives CDR1 WSHSY, CDR2 SAAADI. The CDR3 consists of 13 residues. In the source study's methods: Estimated nucleated cell counts came from reference gene primer amplification. Sequenced by immunoSEQ multiplex PCR; TCRdb stores in-frame clones only, minus some. The DNA was the basis for D and trimming; V, J and clone size are from that table. The sample carries some 120,000 clones, 80% recorded once. This clone was seen a single time. The receptor comes from a man in his 70s with acute or convalescent COVID-19. The V and J genes are TRBV10-2 and TRBJ2-3, with a tentative D call TRBD1 (5 bases). Input material: peripheral blood. CDR3 sequence reads: CASSGNDRYTQYF. In DNA form, the CDR3 reads TGCGCCAGCAGTGGAAACGACAGATATACGCAGTATTTT.